This T cell receptor beta chain was documented in a study of a mutant IDH1 vaccine in newly diagnosed glioma. Across the whole study: Patients had eight vaccinations, in weeks 1, 3, 5, 7, 11, 15, 19 and 23. Therapy received beforehand was radiotherapy, temozolomide, or both, with most patients given both.

Worth noting for this clone: The antigen is unknown.

Time point indicated: week 23, last vaccination. What each vaccine dose contained was 300 ug of mutant IDH1 20-mer peptide, accompanied by topical imiquimod. Profiling relied on immunoSEQ multiplex PCR, and the TCRdb table lists in-frame clones only, not all of them. This table holds about 29,000 clones, approximately 80% found once. Overall study results and limits: No link was apparently found between pseudoprogression and changes in top peripheral T cell clonotypes.

Per germline, CDR1 LGHNT and CDR2 FRNRAP. The length of the CDR3 is 13 residues. Trimming took off 0 bases at V and 6 bases at J, with 8 bases between the two ends. This chain connects TRBV12-5 to TRBJ1-2; weak D call: TRBD1 (5 bases). The clonotype originates from a woman in her late teens or twenties with glioma. Here the sequenced sample was PBMCs, taken from a glioma patient whose treatment included an IDH1 peptide vaccine. The CDR3 protein is CASGLVRGDGYTF. The CDR3 DNA sequence: TGTGCTAGTGGTTTGGTACGAGGGGATGGCTACACCTTC.